This is a list of T cell receptor beta chains from one sample in a study of early T cells in non-severe SARS-CoV-2 infection. TCRdb ran MiXCR on the 5' RACE reads and lists one entry per CDR3 protein. The sample records 55,000 to 70,000 distinct CDR3 sequences, 4% to 5.5% being singletons. Sequencing input: whole blood. The receptor source for this set is an adult who was a healthcare worker with PCR-confirmed SARS-CoV-2 infection or an uninfected control (not recorded which). CDR3s include the opening cysteine and the closing phenylalanine or tryptophan. The D gene is left open where the match is weak. A row's size may be missing; if present it is once, few, many or a size class.

CDR3aa,CDR3nt,v_gene,d_gene,j_gene,abundance
CASSSPGTGTDGYTF,TGTGCCAGCAGTTCCCCCGGGACAGGGACGGATGGCTACACCTTC,TRBV27,TRBD1,TRBJ1-2,many
CASSEMGEQYF,TGTGCCAGCAGTGAAATGGGCGAGCAGTACTTC,TRBV6-1,-,TRBJ2-7,many
CASSQDGGQDFSGANVLTF,TGCGCCAGCAGCCAAGATGGCGGACAGGATTTCTCTGGGGCCAACGTCCTGACTTTC,TRBV4-1,TRBD1,TRBJ2-6,many
CASGQGPYEQYF,TGTGCTAGTGGTCAGGGTCCGTACGAGCAGTACTTC,TRBV12-5,-,TRBJ2-7,-
CSAPGPSSTDTQYF,TGCAGTGCTCCAGGGCCCTCTAGCACAGATACGCAGTATTTT,TRBV20-1,-,TRBJ2-3,many
CASSRTEQETQYF,TGTGCCAGTAGTAGAACGGAGCAAGAGACCCAGTACTTC,TRBV19,-,TRBJ2-5,few
CASSLGAITGELFF,TGTGCCAGCAGCTTAGGGGCGATAACCGGGGAGCTGTTTTTT,TRBV11-2,-,TRBJ2-2,-
CSVRFRTGGTEAFF,TGCAGCGTTCGCTTCCGGACAGGGGGCACTGAAGCTTTCTTT,TRBV29-1,TRBD1,TRBJ1-1,-
CATSGRGTGELFF,TGTGCCACCAGTGGTAGGGGTACCGGGGAGCTGTTTTTT,TRBV24-1,-,TRBJ2-2,many
CASSRSGTSVTYNEQFF,TGTGCCAGCAGCCGATCCGGGACTAGCGTCACCTACAATGAGCAGTTCTTC,TRBV12-3/TRBV12-4,TRBD2,TRBJ2-1,many
CASSYSALGSYEQYF,TGTGCCAGCAGTTACTCTGCTCTTGGCTCCTACGAGCAGTACTTC,TRBV6-5,-,TRBJ2-7,-
CASSMGQLNTEAFF,TGTGCCAGTAGTATGGGACAGCTGAACACTGAAGCTTTCTTT,TRBV19,TRBD1,TRBJ1-1,many
CATTTSRGSEQYF,TGTGCCACCACGACCTCCCGGGGATCCGAGCAGTACTTC,TRBV19,-,TRBJ2-7,-
CASRGTSGTLTLRGQYF,TGTGCCAGCCGCGGGACTAGCGGGACGCTAACTCTACGAGGGCAGTACTTC,TRBV2,TRBD2,TRBJ2-7,many
CSARDLRGVLEQYF,TGCAGTGCTAGAGATTTGAGGGGGGTGTTAGAGCAGTACTTC,TRBV20-1,-,TRBJ2-7,few
CASSYSTRGHQANYGYTF,TGTGCCAGCAGTTACTCGACGAGGGGCCATCAAGCTAACTATGGCTACACCTTC,TRBV6-2/TRBV6-3,-,TRBJ1-2,many
CSVRQGQGGKLFF,TGCAGCGTAAGACAGGGACAGGGAGGAAAACTGTTTTTT,TRBV29-1,TRBD1,TRBJ1-4,few
CASRKENQPQHF,TGCGCCAGCAGAAAGGAAAATCAGCCCCAGCATTTT,TRBV10-2,-,TRBJ1-5,many
CASSNEGFTDTQYF,TGTGCCAGCAGCAACGAGGGTTTCACAGATACGCAGTATTTT,TRBV11-2,-,TRBJ2-3,-
CASSLSTDRLYEQYF,TGTGCCAGCAGTTTATCGACAGACAGGCTATACGAGCAGTACTTC,TRBV27,-,TRBJ2-7,-
CASSLALSYEQYF,TGTGCCAGCAGCTTAGCGCTCTCCTACGAGCAGTACTTC,TRBV7-2,-,TRBJ2-7,few
CASSPRWTDNEKLFF,TGTGCCAGCAGTCCCCGGTGGACAGATAATGAAAAACTGTTTTTT,TRBV27,-,TRBJ1-4,-
CASSLPGGWNNEQFF,TGTGCCAGCAGCTTACCGGGCGGGTGGAACAATGAGCAGTTCTTC,TRBV7-2,-,TRBJ2-1,few
CASSLTGAGELFF,TGTGCCAGCAGCTTAACAGGGGCCGGGGAGCTGTTTTTT,TRBV5-6,TRBD1,TRBJ2-2,-
CASSFAQENSPLHF,TGTGCCAGCAGCTTTGCACAGGAGAATTCACCCCTCCACTTT,TRBV7-8,-,TRBJ1-6,many
CASGNRGLYGYTF,TGTGCTAGTGGCAACAGGGGGTTGTATGGCTACACCTTC,TRBV12-5,TRBD1,TRBJ1-2,-
CASSLDGTSSTDTQYF,TGCGCCAGCAGCTTGGACGGCACTTCTAGCACAGATACGCAGTATTTT,TRBV5-1,-,TRBJ2-3,-
CSVESDSTDTQYF,TGCAGCGTTGAGTCAGATAGCACAGATACGCAGTATTTT,TRBV29-1,-,TRBJ2-3,many
CASSQALWRERRNEQYF,TGTGCCAGCAGCCAAGCCCTCTGGCGGGAAAGACGAAACGAGCAGTACTTC,TRBV14,-,TRBJ2-7,-
CASRLVGLTVSDTQYF,TGTGCCAGCAGACTCGTCGGACTCACAGTTTCAGATACGCAGTATTTT,TRBV5-6,-,TRBJ2-3,few
CASSRQLNEKLFF,TGTGCCAGTAGCCGGCAGCTCAATGAAAAACTGTTTTTT,TRBV19,-,TRBJ1-4,many
CSVEVPSGGIGDTQYF,TGCAGCGTTGAGGTACCCTCAGGGGGCATTGGAGATACGCAGTATTTT,TRBV29-1,TRBD1,TRBJ2-3,few
CSASPSGTETQYF,TGCAGTGCTAGTCCTAGCGGGACCGAGACCCAGTACTTC,TRBV20-1,TRBD2,TRBJ2-5,many
CASSLQDKNTQYF,TGTGCCAGCAGCTTACAGGACAAAAATACGCAGTATTTT,TRBV7-8,-,TRBJ2-3,many
CASSSQTTSGGWDTQYF,TGTGCCAGCAGTTCGCAAACTACTAGCGGGGGCTGGGATACGCAGTATTTT,TRBV27,TRBD2,TRBJ2-3,many
CASSEGNPGELFF,TGTGCCAGTAGCGAAGGGAACCCCGGGGAGCTGTTTTTT,TRBV19,-,TRBJ2-2,few
CASSTSGRRTDTQYF,TGTGCCAGCAGCACTAGCGGGAGACGCACAGATACGCAGTATTTT,TRBV6-6,TRBD2,TRBJ2-3,many
CASTHGVGTYEQYF,TGTGCCAGCACCCACGGTGTTGGGACCTACGAGCAGTACTTC,TRBV11-2,-,TRBJ2-7,many
CASSIGGTVFTEAFF,TGTGCCAGTAGTATCGGGGGGACCGTGTTTACTGAAGCTTTCTTT,TRBV19,-,TRBJ1-1,many
CASSPGIYTGELFF,TGTGCCAGCAGCCCAGGGATTTACACCGGGGAGCTGTTTTTT,TRBV6-1,-,TRBJ2-2,many
CSVRGTAGEQYF,TGCAGCGTCAGGGGTACCGCGGGGGAGCAGTACTTC,TRBV29-1,-,TRBJ2-7,few
CASTQRGVGLGNTEAFF,TGTGCCAGCACCCAAAGGGGGGTTGGGTTGGGGAACACTGAAGCTTTCTTT,TRBV7-2,-,TRBJ1-1,many
CASSPMGSPKLFF,TGTGCCAGCAGCCCCATGGGGAGCCCGAAACTGTTTTTT,TRBV7-9,-,TRBJ1-4,many
CSAVELQGSNEQFF,TGCAGTGCCGTGGAGCTGCAGGGGTCCAATGAGCAGTTCTTC,TRBV20-1,-,TRBJ2-1,many
CASSLDGTGGWDF,TGTGCCAGCAGCCTGGACGGGACAGGGGGCTGGGACTTC,TRBV7-2,TRBD1,TRBJ2-7,many
CASSLGGQIQETQYF,TGCGCCAGCAGCTTGGGAGGACAGATACAAGAGACCCAGTACTTC,TRBV5-1,-,TRBJ2-5,few
CASSLSWAKYGYTF,TGTGCCAGCAGTTTAAGTTGGGCAAAATATGGCTACACCTTC,TRBV12-3/TRBV12-4,-,TRBJ1-2,many
CASSFTLGVSYNEQFF,TGTGCCAGCAGCTTCACTTTGGGGGTCTCCTACAATGAGCAGTTCTTC,TRBV5-5,-,TRBJ2-1,many